The present entry profiles one TCR beta chain with its context. Data came from immunoSEQ multiplex PCR; TCRdb stores just in-frame clones and leaves some out. The sample carries tens of thousands of clones, more than 75% recorded once. The data derive from a study of T cell changes during pregnancy in multiple sclerosis. Germline loops: CDR1 SGHRS, CDR2 YFSETQ. Trimming took 3 bases from V and 1 from J; bases not matched to a gene: 12. The CDR3 contains 17 residues. This TCR came from a female donor with multiple sclerosis, enrolled in a pregnancy study. V and J are TRBV5-1 and TRBJ1-1, with 7 bases that match TRBD1. Sequences were derived from CD8+ T cells from peripheral blood mononuclear cells, sampled before pregnancy. Here the CDR3 reads CASSSGDSPEANTEAFF. The CDR3 DNA follows: TGCGCCAGCAGCTCGGGGGACAGCCCAGAAGCGAACACTGAAGCTTTCTTT.